These 18 T cell receptor beta chains were all obtained from the same sample, sequenced in a study of shared clonotypes between healthy human individuals. Naivety among CD8 cells was defined by CD45RO negativity and positive CCR7 selection, thereby excluding terminally differentiated effector memory CD45RA+ cells. Here immunoSEQ multiplex PCR was the method, and the copy in TCRdb shows in-frame clones only, minus some. Here the sample spans just over 2,000,000 clones, less than 95% being singletons. The sample consisted of naive CD8+ T cells sorted from blood. The origin of the receptors is a man between 18 and 29 years old in good health.

J is TRBJ1-5 and V is TRBV7-9, with unresolved D. V dropped 5 bases and J dropped 9 bases, with 8 bases sitting between them. The V gene's germline CDR1 is SEHNR and CDR2 FQNEAQ (reference sequence). CDR3 size: 11 residues. CDR3 DNA: TGTGCCAGCAGCCTCCTGGGGCCCCAGCATTTT. Its translation: CASSLLGPQHF.

This clone showed up just once. The chain has TRBV28 and TRBJ2-2; 10 bases map to TRBD1. V trimming: 6 bases; J trimming: 3 bases; junction bases outside the gene matches: 7. Germline assignment: CDR1 MDHEN and CDR2 SYDVKM. The CDR3 consists of 16 residues. The CDR3 region has the DNA TGTGCCAGCAGCAGGGACAGGGGAGGAGACACCGGGGAGCTGTTTTTT. Translation: CASSRDRGGDTGELFF.

The rearrangement links TRBV5-8 to TRBJ2-5; tentative D call: TRBD1 (6 bases). Germline CDR1 and CDR2: SGHTS and YDEGEE. The V end was cut by 3 bases, the J end by 5 bases, with 17 bases between. The length of the CDR3 is 15 residues. CDR3 amino acids: CASSSRDIGWETQYF. In nucleotides, the CDR3 is TGTGCCAGCAGCTCCCGGGACATTGGTTGGGAGACCCAGTACTTC.

A remark on this clone: The sample carries other DNA sequences with the same CDR3. V usage is TRBV30 and J usage is TRBJ2-5; tentative D call: TRBD1 (6 bases). V lost 0 bases to trimming and J lost 2 bases, with 10 bases between them. The CDR3 contains 14 residues. CDR1 and CDR2 from the germline V gene are GTSNPN and SVGIG (reference sequence). The CDR3 coding sequence is TGTGCCTGGAGTGTAGGGGGATTTCAAGAGACCCAGTACTTC. Its protein is CAWSVGGFQETQYF.

The gene calls are TRBV6-6 and TRBJ1-4, with 7 nucleotides matching TRBD1. The CDR3 runs to 16 residues. Germline V gene sequence: CDR1 MNHNY, CDR2 SVGAGI (reference sequence). With V trimmed by 0 bases and J by 6 bases, 7 bases remained unmatched. In nucleotides, the CDR3 is TGTGCCAGCAGTTACTCCCGGGACAGCCTTGATGAAAAACTGTTTTTT. It codes for CASSYSRDSLDEKLFF.

The rearrangement links TRBV5-1 to TRBJ1-1; the match to TRBD1 covers 8 bases. After removal of 3 bases from V and 6 bases from J, the junction contained 7 bases not matched to a gene. The length of the CDR3 is 14 residues. Germline V gene data show CDR1 as SGHRS and CDR2 as YFSETQ. CDR3 nucleotides: TGCGCCAGCAGCTCCGGACAGGGTTATTCTGAAGCTTTCTTT. Amino acid sequence: CASSSGQGYSEAFF.

The V gene is TRBV19, the J gene TRBJ2-7; no clear D gene. V was trimmed by 6 bases and J by 0 bases, leaving 9 bases between them. Germline CDR1 is LNHDA and CDR2 is SQIVND (reference sequence). The CDR3 spans 13 residues. As DNA, the CDR3 is TGTGCCAGTAGCGGGTTCTACTCCTACGAGCAGTACTTC. Its translation is CASSGFYSYEQYF.

This clone appeared a single time. The V gene is TRBV5-3, the J gene TRBJ2-7, with unresolved D. TRBV5-3 is an ORF for which the function is uncertain. Between the trimmed V and J ends, which lost 8 bases and 5 bases, there was a span of 14 bases. The CDR3 loop spans 12 amino acids. The CDR3 is CARSRSNHEQYF. CDR3 sequence (DNA): TGTGCCAGGTCCAGGAGTAACCACGAGCAGTACTTC.

V usage is TRBV27 and J usage is TRBJ1-1; no clear D. Germline V gene lookup returns CDR1 MNHEY and CDR2 SMNVEV (reference sequence). V shed 3 bases and J shed 5 bases, with 13 bases lying between them. The CDR3 runs 14 residues. This CDR3 is CASSFISGGTEAFF. The CDR3 DNA reads TGTGCCAGCAGTTTTATTTCGGGTGGAACTGAAGCTTTCTTT.

The table lists this clone with a count of one. This chain joins TRBV15 and TRBJ1-5; D gene unclear. Germline V gene data show CDR1 as LNHNV and CDR2 as YYDKDF (reference sequence). The ends were cut back, 4 bases at V and 2 bases at J, with 15 bases in the middle. This CDR3 contains 16 residues. As DNA, the CDR3 is TGTGCCACCAGCAACGCGGGATGGGATGGCAATCAGCCCCAGCATTTT. Its translation is CATSNAGWDGNQPQHF. Full variable domain (missing parts from reference TRBV15 and TRBJ1-5): DAMVIQNPRYQVTQFGKPVTLSCSQTLNHNVMYWYQQKSSQAPKLLFHYYDKDFNNEADTPDNFQSRRPNTSFCFLDIRSPGLGDTAMYLCATSNAGWDGNQPQHFGDGTRLSIL.

The chain is built from TRBV27 and TRBJ2-1, with D unresolved. The CDR3 extends over 14 amino acids. Germline CDR1 reads MNHEY; CDR2 reads SMNVEV (reference sequence). V lost 7 bases to trimming and J lost 1 base, with 11 bases between them. CDR3 region: CASTPLGSYNEQFF. The CDR3 bases are TGTGCCAGCACCCCTTTGGGGTCCTACAATGAGCAGTTCTTC.

The CDR3 protein is CASSLGDGEAFF. The DNA of the CDR3 is TGTGCCAGCAGCTTAGGGGACGGTGAAGCTTTCTTT. V is TRBV7-6 and J is TRBJ1-1; D might be TRBD1 (5 bases). This CDR3 spans 12 amino acids. CDR1 is SGHVS, CDR2 FNYEAQ, per germline. The V gene lost 1 base and the J gene lost 7 bases, with 7 bases spanning the gap.

This clone was observed a single time. The chain has TRBV2 and TRBJ1-5, with TRBD1 matching 7 bases. Germline V gene data show CDR1 as SNHLY and CDR2 as FYNNEI. CDR3 length: 15 residues. V shed 3 bases, J shed 2 bases, and the junction held 4 bases outside the gene matches. The CDR3 region has the DNA TGTGCCAGCAGTGACGGCGGGACAGGCAATCAGCCCCAGCATTTT. This encodes CASSDGGTGNQPQHF. The whole variable domain, filled in from reference TRBV2 and TRBJ1-5, reads EPEVTQTPSHQVTQMGQEVILRCVPISNHLYFYWYRQILGQKVEFLVSFYNNEISEKSEIFDDQFSVERPDGSNFTLKIRSTKLEDSAMYFCASSDGGTGNQPQHFGDGTRLSIL.

The chain combines TRBV5-5 with TRBJ2-7; 10 bases fit TRBD1. CDR1 and CDR2 (germline): SGHKS, YYEKEE (reference sequence). This CDR3 is built from 14 residues. Trimming cost V 5 bases and J 1 base; bases outside gene matches: 3. The CDR3 loop reads CASRPGQGSYEQYF. CDR3 bases: TGTGCCAGCAGGCCGGGACAGGGGTCCTACGAGCAGTACTTC.

The V call is TRBV19, the J call TRBJ1-2; D gene ambiguous. V was pared by 8 bases and J by 3 bases, with 13 bases between. Germline CDR1 LNHDA, CDR2 SQIVND (reference sequence). This CDR3 region has 13 residues. CDR3 residues: CASLGRMDYGYTF. CDR3 bases: TGTGCCAGTTTAGGGAGGATGGACTATGGCTACACCTTC.

This chain uses TRBV29-1 with TRBJ2-2, with D unresolved. The CDR3 sequence is 18 residues long. Trimming pared 1 base from V and 6 bases from J, leaving 24 bases between. Germline loops: CDR1 SQVTM, CDR2 ANQGSEA. CDR3 DNA sequence: TGCAGCGTTGAAGGTAGCCGCCTTGGCGGTGGCTCCTCCGGGGAGCTGTTTTTT. Protein sequence: CSVEGSRLGGGSSGELFF.

V gene TRBV2 combines with J gene TRBJ1-2; D not certain. The CDR3 covers 12 residues. The germline V gene has CDR1 SNHLY and CDR2 FYNNEI. The ends were cut back, 6 bases at V and 6 bases at J, with 11 bases in the middle. CDR3 DNA sequence: TGTGCCAGCAGACTCACGGTGGATGGCTACACCTTC. Protein: CASRLTVDGYTF. The variable domain in full, completed from reference TRBV2 and TRBJ1-2, reads EPEVTQTPSHQVTQMGQEVILRCVPISNHLYFYWYRQILGQKVEFLVSFYNNEISEKSEIFDDQFSVERPDGSNFTLKIRSTKLEDSAMYFCASRLTVDGYTFGSGTRLTVV.

The chain links TRBV11-2 to TRBJ2-7, with D tentatively TRBD1 or TRBD2 (5 bases each). This CDR3 has 16 amino acids. Germline V gives CDR1 SGHAT, CDR2 FQNNGV. Trimming stripped 1 base from V and 2 bases from J, with 15 bases between. The DNA for the CDR3 is TGTGCCAGCAGCTTAGCTACCGGGACGGCTACCTACGAGCAGTACTTC. Translating it yields CASSLATGTATYEQYF. Full variable domain (missing parts from reference TRBV11-2 and TRBJ2-7): EAGVAQSPRYKIIEKRQSVAFWCNPISGHATLYWYQQILGQGPKLLIQFQNNGVVDDSQLPKDRFSAERLKGVDSTLKIQPAKLEDSAVYLCASSLATGTATYEQYFGPGTRLTVT.